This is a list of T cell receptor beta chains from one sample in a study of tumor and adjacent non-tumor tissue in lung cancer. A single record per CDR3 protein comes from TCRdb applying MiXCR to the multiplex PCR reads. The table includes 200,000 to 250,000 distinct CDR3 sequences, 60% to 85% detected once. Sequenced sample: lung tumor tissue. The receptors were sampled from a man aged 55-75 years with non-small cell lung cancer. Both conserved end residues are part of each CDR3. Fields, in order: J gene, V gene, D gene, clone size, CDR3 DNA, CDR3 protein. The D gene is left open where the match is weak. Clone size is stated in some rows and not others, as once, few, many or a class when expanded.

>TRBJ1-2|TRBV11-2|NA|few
TGTGTCAGCAGTTTATTGGGGCGGGGAGACACCTTC
CVSSLLGRGDTF
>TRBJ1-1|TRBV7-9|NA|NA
TGTGCCAGCAGCTTAAGGGGAGGAGGGCAAACTGAAGCTTTCTTT
CASSLRGGGQTEAFF
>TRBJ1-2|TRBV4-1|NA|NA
TGCGCCAGCAGCCAAGAACGCTGGGGAGGTGGCTACACCTTC
CASSQERWGGGYTF
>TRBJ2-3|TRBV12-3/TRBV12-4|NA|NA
TGTGCCAGCAGTTTAGCTAGGGGAATCACAGATACTCAGTATTTT
CASSLARGITDTQYF
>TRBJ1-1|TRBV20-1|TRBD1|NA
TGCAGTGCGCCGGACAGGGGGCTAAACACTGAAGCTTTCTTT
CSAPDRGLNTEAFF
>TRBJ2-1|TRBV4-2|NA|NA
TGTGCCAGCAGCCAAGATCGGGTCCCTTGTGATGAGCAATTCTTC
CASSQDRVPCDEQFF
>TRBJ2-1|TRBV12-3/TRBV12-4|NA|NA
TGTGCCAGCAGTTTACGTGGGACTGGACACAATGAACTGTTCTTC
CASSLRGTGHNELFF
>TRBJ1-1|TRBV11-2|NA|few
TGTGCCAGCAGCTCGGACAGGAACACTGAAGCTTTCTTT
CASSSDRNTEAFF
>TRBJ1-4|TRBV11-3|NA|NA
TGTGCCAGCAGCGCCACCGGGACCGAGCGTGATAAACTGTTTTTT
CASSATGTERDKLFF
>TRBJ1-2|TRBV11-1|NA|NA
TGTGCCAACAGTCATAGGGGCAGTGGCTATGGCTACACCTTC
CANSHRGSGYGYTF
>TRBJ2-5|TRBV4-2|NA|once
TGTGCCAACAGCCAAGACACGGCAGATCAAGAGACCCAGTACTTC
CANSQDTADQETQYF
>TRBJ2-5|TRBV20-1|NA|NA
TGCAGTGTTAGAGCTCTAGGACAGCCGTACCAAGAGACCCAGTACTTC
CSVRALGQPYQETQYF
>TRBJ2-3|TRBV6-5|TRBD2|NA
TGTGCCAGCAGCCTCCAACTAGCGGAAACAGATATGCAGTATTTT
CASSLQLAETDMQYF
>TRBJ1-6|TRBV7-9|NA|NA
TGTGCCAGCAGCTTAGGCGGCATTCAGAATTCACCCCTCCACTTT
CASSLGGIQNSPLHF
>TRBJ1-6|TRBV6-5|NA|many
TGTGCCAGCAGTTACTCAGGAAATTCACCCCTCCACTTT
CASSYSGNSPLHF
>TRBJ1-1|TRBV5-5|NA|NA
TGTGCCAGCAGCTTCTCCTATCGACATAGAAAGAACACTGAAGCTTTCTTT
CASSFSYRHRKNTEAFF
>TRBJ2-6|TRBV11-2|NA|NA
TGTGTCAGCAGCTTAGTTCTAAAGGACAGCCCCTCTGGGGCCAACGTCCTGACTTTC
CVSSLVLKDSPSGANVLTF
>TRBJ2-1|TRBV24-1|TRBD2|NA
TGTGCCACCAGTGATCCTGGGACTAGCGGGGGCAATGAGCAGTTCTTC
CATSDPGTSGGNEQFF
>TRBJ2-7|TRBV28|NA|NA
TGTGCCAGCAACTGGTGCAACTCCTACGAGCAGTACTTC
CASNWCNSYEQYF
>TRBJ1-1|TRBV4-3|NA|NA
TGCGCCAGCAGCCAAGACGTTCCAGGCAGTTCGGTCACTGAAGCTTCCTTT
CASSQDVPGSSVTEASF
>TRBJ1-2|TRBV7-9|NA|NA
TGTGCCAGCAGCTTTCAGGGAAGCGGGGGCTACACCTTC
CASSFQGSGGYTF
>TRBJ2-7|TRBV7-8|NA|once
TGTGTCAGCAGCTTAATGGTGCCAGCCTACGGGCAGTACTTC
CVSSLMVPAYGQYF
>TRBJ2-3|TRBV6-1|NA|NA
TGTACCAGGAGTGAAGGACCCCAGGGGGGTGATACGCAGTATTTT
CTRSEGPQGGDTQYF
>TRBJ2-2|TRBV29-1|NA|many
TGCAGCGCCGGTCGGCGGGACACCGGGGAGCTGTTTTTT
CSAGRRDTGELFF
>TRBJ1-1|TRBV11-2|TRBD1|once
TGTGCCAGCAGCGTATTGGGACAGCAGAACAGTGAAGCTTTCTTT
CASSVLGQQNSEAFF
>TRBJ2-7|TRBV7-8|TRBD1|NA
TGTGCCAGCAGCCCCTTGGGTAACAGGGGGCGCGAATACGAGCAGTACTTC
CASSPLGNRGREYEQYF
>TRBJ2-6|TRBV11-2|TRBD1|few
TGTGCCAGCGGCTTAGTTCCAAAGGACAGGCCCTATGTGGCCAACGTCCTGACTTTC
CASGLVPKDRPYVANVLTF
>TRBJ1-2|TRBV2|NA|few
TGTGCCAGCAGTGAAACGGGATATGGCTACACCTTC
CASSETGYGYTF
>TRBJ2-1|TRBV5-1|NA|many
TGCGCCAGCAGCCCCGGGTCCCGTGGAGATGAGCAGTTCTTC
CASSPGSRGDEQFF
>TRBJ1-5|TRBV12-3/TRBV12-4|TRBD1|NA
TGTGCCAGCAGGACAGGGGATAATCAGCCCCAGCATTTT
CASRTGDNQPQHF
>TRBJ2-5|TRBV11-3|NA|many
TGTGCCAGCAGCTTGGTCAGGCAAGAGACCCAGTACTTC
CASSLVRQETQYF
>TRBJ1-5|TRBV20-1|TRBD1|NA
TGCAGTACTACCTCGACAGGGTCTAATCAGCCCCAGCATTTT
CSTTSTGSNQPQHF
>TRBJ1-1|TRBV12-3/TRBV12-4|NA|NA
TGTGCCAGCACTTTCGGGCAGGGGAGGGCTGAAGCTTTCTTT
CASTFGQGRAEAFF
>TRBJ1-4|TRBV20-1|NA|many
TGCAGTGCTAGAGTTGCGGCTAATGAAAAACTGTTTTTT
CSARVAANEKLFF
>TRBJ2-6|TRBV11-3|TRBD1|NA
TGTGCCGGCAGCTTAGTTGGACAGGCCTCTGGGGCCAGCGCCCTGACTTTC
CAGSLVGQASGASALTF
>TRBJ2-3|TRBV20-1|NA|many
TGCAGTGCCATGCGGGCAGGCCGCACAGATACGCAGTATTTT
CSAMRAGRTDTQYF
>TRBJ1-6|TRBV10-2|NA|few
TGCGCCAGCAGTGATCCGAATTCACCCCTCCGCTTT
CASSDPNSPLRF
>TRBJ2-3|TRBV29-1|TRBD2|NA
TGCAGCGGACGAGGGACTAGCGGGGCCACAAATACGCAGTACTTT
CSGRGTSGATNTQYF
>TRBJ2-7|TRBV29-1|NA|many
TGCAGCGTGATATCCCGTCGAGGGGGAGGCGGCGAGCAGTACTTC
CSVISRRGGGGEQYF
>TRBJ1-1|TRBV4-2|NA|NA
TGTGCCGGCAGCCCTCCGGGACAACTGAACACTGAAGCTTTCTTT
CAGSPPGQLNTEAFF
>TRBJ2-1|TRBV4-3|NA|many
TGCGCCAGCAGCCAAGAAACTACAGGGTACAATGAGCAGTTCTTC
CASSQETTGYNEQFF
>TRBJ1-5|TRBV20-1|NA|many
TGCAGTGCTAGAGATGGGGCCAGGGTCCGTAGCAATCAGCCCCAGCATTTT
CSARDGARVRSNQPQHF
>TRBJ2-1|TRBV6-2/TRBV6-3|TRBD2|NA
TGTGCCAGCACAACCGGCGGGGGGGTCAATGAGCACATCTTC
CASTTGGGVNEHIF
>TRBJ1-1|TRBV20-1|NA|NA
TGCAGTGCTAGTTCGGCCACTGAAGCTTTCTTT
CSASSATEAFF
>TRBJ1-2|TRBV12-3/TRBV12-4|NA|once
TGTGCCAGCTGTTGGTGGGATGGGAATGGCTACATCTTC
CASCWWDGNGYIF
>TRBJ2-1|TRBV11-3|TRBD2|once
TGTGCCAGCAGCTTCACTAGCGGGACAAGGAATGAGCAATTCTTC
CASSFTSGTRNEQFF
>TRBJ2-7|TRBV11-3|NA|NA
TGTGCCAGCAGCCCACCTCAAGGGAGGACAGGTTCCTACGAGCAGTACTTC
CASSPPQGRTGSYEQYF
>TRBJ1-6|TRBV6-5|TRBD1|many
TGTGCCAGCAGTTCTCAGGGGACAGGGGATTCACCCCTCCACTTT
CASSSQGTGDSPLHF
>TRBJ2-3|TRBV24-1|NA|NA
TGTGCCACCAGTGCGGCAGGGTGGACTTCAGATACGCAGTATTTT
CATSAAGWTSDTQYF
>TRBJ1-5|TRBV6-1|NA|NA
TGTGCCAGCAGACCCGGCGGGGTGTATAGCAGTCAGCCCCAGCATTTT
CASRPGGVYSSQPQHF
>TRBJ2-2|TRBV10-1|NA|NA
TGCGCCAGCAGTGATGGCCACTTGTCGGCGAACACCGGGGAGCTGTTTTTT
CASSDGHLSANTGELFF
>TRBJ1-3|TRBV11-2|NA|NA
TGTACCAGCAGCTTAGAGGTCTCTGGAAACACCATATATTTT
CTSSLEVSGNTIYF